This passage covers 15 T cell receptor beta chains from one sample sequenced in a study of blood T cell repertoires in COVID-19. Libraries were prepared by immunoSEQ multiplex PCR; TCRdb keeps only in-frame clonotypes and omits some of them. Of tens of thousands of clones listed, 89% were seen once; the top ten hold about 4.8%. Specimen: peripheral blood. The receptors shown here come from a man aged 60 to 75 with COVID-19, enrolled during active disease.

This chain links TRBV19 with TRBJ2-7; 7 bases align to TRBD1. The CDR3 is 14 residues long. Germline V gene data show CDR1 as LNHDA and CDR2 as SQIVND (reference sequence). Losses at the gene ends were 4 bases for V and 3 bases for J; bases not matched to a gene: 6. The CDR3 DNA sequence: TGTGCCAGTAGTAGACCGGGACAGATCTACGAGCAGTACTTC. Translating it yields CASSRPGQIYEQYF.

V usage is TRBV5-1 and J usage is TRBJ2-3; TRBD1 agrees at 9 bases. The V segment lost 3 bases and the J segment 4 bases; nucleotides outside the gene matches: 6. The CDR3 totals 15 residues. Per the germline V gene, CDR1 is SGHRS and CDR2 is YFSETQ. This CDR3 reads CASSSLTGGADTQYF. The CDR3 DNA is TGCGCCAGCAGCTCTTTGACAGGGGGGGCAGATACGCAGTATTTT.

The CDR3, as DNA: TGTGCCAGCAGCTCCCCGGGACAGGGTAAAGATGAGCAGTTCTTC. Translation gives CASSSPGQGKDEQFF. The chain couples TRBV3-1 (or the pseudogene TRBV3-2) to TRBJ2-1; 9 nucleotides match TRBD1. The CDR3 is 15 amino acids. V lost 5 bases and J lost 8; bases outside the gene matches: 10. In germline, CDR1 is LGHDT, CDR2 YNNKEL (reference sequence).

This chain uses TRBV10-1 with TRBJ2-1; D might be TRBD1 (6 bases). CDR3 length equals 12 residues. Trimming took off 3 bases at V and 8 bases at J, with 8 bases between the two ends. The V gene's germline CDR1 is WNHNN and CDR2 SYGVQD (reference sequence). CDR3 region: CASSEGGDEQFF. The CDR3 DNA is TGCGCCAGCAGTGAAGGGGGAGATGAGCAGTTCTTC.

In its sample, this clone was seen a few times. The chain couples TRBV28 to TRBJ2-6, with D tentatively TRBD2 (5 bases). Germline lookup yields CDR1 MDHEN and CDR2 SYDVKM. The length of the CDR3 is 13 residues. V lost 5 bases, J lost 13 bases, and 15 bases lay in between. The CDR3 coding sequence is TGTGCCAGCAGTACCCCGGCGGGTGCGGTCCTGACTTTC. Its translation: CASSTPAGAVLTF.

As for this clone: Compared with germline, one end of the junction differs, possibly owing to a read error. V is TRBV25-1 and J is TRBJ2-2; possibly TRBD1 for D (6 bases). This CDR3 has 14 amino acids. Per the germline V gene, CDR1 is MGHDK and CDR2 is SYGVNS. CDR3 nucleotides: TGTGCCAGCAGTGGTGACAGGAACCCCGGGGAGCTGTTTTTT. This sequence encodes CASSGDRNPGELFF.

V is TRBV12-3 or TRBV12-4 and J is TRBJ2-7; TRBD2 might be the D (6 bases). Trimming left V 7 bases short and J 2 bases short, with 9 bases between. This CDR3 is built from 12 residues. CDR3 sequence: CASTGETYEQYF. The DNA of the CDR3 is TGTGCCAGCACGGGAGAGACCTACGAGCAGTACTTC.

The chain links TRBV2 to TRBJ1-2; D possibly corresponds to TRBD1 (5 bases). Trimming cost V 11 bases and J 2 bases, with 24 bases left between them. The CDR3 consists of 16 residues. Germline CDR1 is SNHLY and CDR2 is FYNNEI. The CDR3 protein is CAGRGGLKVKNYGYTF. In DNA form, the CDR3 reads TGTGCCGGTCGCGGGGGTTTAAAGGTCAAGAACTATGGCTACACCTTC.

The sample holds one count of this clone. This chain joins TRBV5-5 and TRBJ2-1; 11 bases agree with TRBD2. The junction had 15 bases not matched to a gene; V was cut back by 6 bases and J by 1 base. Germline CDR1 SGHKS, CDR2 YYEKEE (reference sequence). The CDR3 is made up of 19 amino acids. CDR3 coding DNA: TGTGCCAGCACCTCCGGGGAACTAGCGGGAGTTATTTCCTACAATGAGCAGTTCTTC. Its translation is CASTSGELAGVISYNEQFF.

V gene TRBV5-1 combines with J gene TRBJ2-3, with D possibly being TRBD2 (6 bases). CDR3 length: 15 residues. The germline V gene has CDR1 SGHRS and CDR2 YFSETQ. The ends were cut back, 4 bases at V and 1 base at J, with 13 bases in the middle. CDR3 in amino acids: CASSISGWGTDTQYF. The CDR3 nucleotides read TGCGCCAGCAGCATTAGCGGCTGGGGCACAGATACGCAGTATTTT.

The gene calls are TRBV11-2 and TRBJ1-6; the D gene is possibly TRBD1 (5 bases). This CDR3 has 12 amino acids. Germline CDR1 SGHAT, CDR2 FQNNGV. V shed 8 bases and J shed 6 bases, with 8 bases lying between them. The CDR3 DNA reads TGTGCCAGCGGACACCTTAATTCACCCCTCCACTTT. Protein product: CASGHLNSPLHF. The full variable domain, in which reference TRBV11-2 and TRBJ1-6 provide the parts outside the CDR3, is EAGVAQSPRYKIIEKRQSVAFWCNPISGHATLYWYQQILGQGPKLLIQFQNNGVVDDSQLPKDRFSAERLKGVDSTLKIQPAKLEDSAVYLCASGHLNSPLHFGNGTRLTVT.

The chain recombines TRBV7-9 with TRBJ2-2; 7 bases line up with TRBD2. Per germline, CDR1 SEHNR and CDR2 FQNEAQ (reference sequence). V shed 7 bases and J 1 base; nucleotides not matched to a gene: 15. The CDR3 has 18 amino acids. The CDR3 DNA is TGTGCCAGCATCTTGGGGGGGAGTTACGCTCGGAACACCGGGGAGCTGTTTTTT. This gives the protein CASILGGSYARNTGELFF.

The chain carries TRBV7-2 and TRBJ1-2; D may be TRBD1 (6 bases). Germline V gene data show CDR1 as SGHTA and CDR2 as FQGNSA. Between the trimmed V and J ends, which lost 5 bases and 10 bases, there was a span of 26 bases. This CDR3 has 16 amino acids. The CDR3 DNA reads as TGTGCCAGCAGCCTTAGCGGCGGGGGGCGCCCCGGTGACTACACCTTC. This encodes CASSLSGGGRPGDYTF.

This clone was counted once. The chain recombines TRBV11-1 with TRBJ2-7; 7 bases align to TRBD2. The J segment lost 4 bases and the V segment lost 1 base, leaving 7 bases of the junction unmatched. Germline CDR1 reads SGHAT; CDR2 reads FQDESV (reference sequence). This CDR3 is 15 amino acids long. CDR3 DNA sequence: TGTGCCAGCAGCTTAGGGGAGGGGCCGGGTTACGAGCAGTACTTC. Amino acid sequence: CASSLGEGPGYEQYF. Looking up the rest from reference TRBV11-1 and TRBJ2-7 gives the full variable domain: EAEVAQSPRYKITEKSQAVAFWCDPISGHATLYWYRQILGQGPELLVQFQDESVVDDSQLPKDRFSAERLKGVDSTLKIQPAELGDSAMYLCASSLGEGPGYEQYFGPGTRLTVT.

The CDR3 region has the DNA TGTGCCAGCAGCGCCCTGACTAGCGGGGCCAACGTCCTGACTTTC. Encoded protein: CASSALTSGANVLTF. The chain has TRBV11-2 and TRBJ2-6; 7 bases match TRBD2. V was clipped by 5 bases and J by 4 bases; unmatched bases: 5. CDR3 length equals 15 residues. Looked up from germline, CDR1 is SGHAT and CDR2 is FQNNGV.